This T cell receptor beta chain appears in the sequencing data of a study of cytomegalovirus exposure and HLA in healthy donors. The primer mix had 60 Vbeta and 13 Jbeta primers. Some clones are missing from TCRdb's copy, which holds only in-frame ones; the method was immunoSEQ multiplex PCR. The table lists around 180,000 clones, about four fifths of them singletons. A word on this clone: The junction departs from germline at one end; a sequencing error may be responsible.

The receptor comes from a male donor in good health and CMV-seronegative. Input material: PBMCs.

CDR3 sequence reads: CSSSLALNSMNTEAFF. The CDR3 coding sequence is TGTTCCAGCAGCTTAGCGTTAAACAGCATGAACACTGAAGCTTTCTTT. The chain recombines TRBV7-9 with TRBJ1-1; D is undetermined. The CDR3 covers 16 residues. The germline V gene has CDR1 SEHNR and CDR2 FQNEAQ (reference sequence).